These T cell receptor beta chains were read from a single sample in a study of vaccination and CD4 T cells after COVID-19. What these receptors recognize is not known. TCRdb independently ran MiXCR on the PCR reads; one entry per CDR3 protein. The table records some 20,000 distinct CDR3 sequences, roughly 51% of them present only once. The source material was CD4+ T cells from blood, cultured in vitro. The receptor source for this set is a human donor who had recovered from COVID-19. Both conserved end residues are part of each CDR3. The D gene is left open where the match is weak. The size of a clone is reported for some rows only, either as once, few or many, or as a class for expanded clones.

j_call d_call clone_size v_call cdr3_aa cdr3_nt
TRBJ1-5 TRBD1 few TRBV19 CASSSRDRGSASNQPQHF TGTGCCAGTAGCAGCCGGGACAGGGGGAGTGCTAGCAATCAGCCCCAGCATTTT
TRBJ2-7 TRBD1 few TRBV6-5 CASSYRDRGAYEQYF TGTGCCAGCAGTTACAGGGACAGGGGGGCCTACGAGCAGTACTTC
TRBJ1-1 - - TRBV19 CASSIREKNTEAFF TGTGCCAGTAGTATTAGGGAGAAGAACACTGAAGCTTTCTTT
TRBJ2-3 TRBD2 few TRBV20-1 CSVGSGSLNTQYF TGCAGTGTGGGGAGCGGGAGTTTGAATACGCAGTATTTT
TRBJ2-7 TRBD1 - TRBV12-5 CARGGRHEQYF TGTGCCCGAGGGGGCAGGCACGAGCAGTACTTC
TRBJ2-3 - - TRBV20-1 CSASPGQGASTDTQYF TGCAGTGCTTCACCGGGACAAGGGGCTTCCACAGATACGCAGTATTTT
TRBJ2-7 TRBD1 few TRBV27 CASSWGQGYEQYF TGTGCCAGCAGTTGGGGACAGGGGTACGAGCAGTACTTC
TRBJ1-4 - - TRBV6-1 CASMTLTASNEKLFF TGTGCCAGCATGACCCTGACAGCTTCTAATGAAAAACTGTTTTTT
TRBJ1-5 - - TRBV12-3/TRBV12-4 CASGLIEGQPQHF TGTGCCAGCGGTTTAATCGAGGGTCAGCCCCAGCATTTT
TRBJ1-5 - few TRBV28 CACQWRDNQPQHF TGTGCCTGCCAGTGGAGGGACAATCAGCCCCAGCATTTT
TRBJ2-2 TRBD2 few TRBV20-1 CSAPRAGGLDTGELFF TGCAGTGCTCCGAGGGCGGGAGGGCTCGACACCGGGGAGCTGTTTTTT
TRBJ1-6 - - TRBV19 CASSIEGRGSPLHF TGTGCCAGTAGTATTGAGGGGCGTGGGTCACCCCTCCACTTT
TRBJ1-2 TRBD1 - TRBV15 CATSRADRGRPDYGYTF TGTGCCACCAGCAGGGCCGACAGGGGGAGGCCTGACTATGGCTACACCTTC
TRBJ1-1 TRBD1 few TRBV20-1 CSASSHRGNTEAFF TGCAGTGCTAGCTCCCACAGGGGGAACACTGAAGCTTTCTTT
TRBJ1-1 - - TRBV4-1 CASSPTQGGITEAFF TGCGCCAGCAGCCCCACCCAGGGCGGGATCACTGAAGCTTTCTTT
TRBJ1-2 - - TRBV6-2/TRBV6-3 CASRAQHYGYTF TGTGCCAGCAGAGCGCAGCACTATGGCTACACCTTC
TRBJ1-1 - - TRBV6-1 CASSKLKGGSTEAFF TGTGCCAGCAGCAAACTGAAGGGCGGATCGACTGAAGCTTTCTTT
TRBJ2-7 TRBD2 - TRBV5-1 CASSLMTSGSHEQYF TGCGCCAGCAGCTTGATGACTAGCGGGAGTCACGAGCAGTACTTC
TRBJ2-5 TRBD1 - TRBV7-9 CASSLDGTGGFETQYF TGTGCCAGCAGCTTAGACGGGACAGGGGGTTTTGAGACCCAGTACTTC
TRBJ2-2 - once TRBV5-6 CASSLTIGTRTGELFF TGTGCCAGCTCCCTAACCATCGGGACAAGAACCGGGGAGCTGTTTTTT
TRBJ1-2 TRBD1 - TRBV5-4 CASSTGGRDYGYTF TGTGCCAGCAGTACAGGGGGGAGAGACTATGGCTACACCTTC
TRBJ2-5 - - TRBV5-1 CASSLFRGLQETQYF TGCGCCAGCAGCCTCTTCCGGGGGCTCCAAGAGACCCAGTACTTC
TRBJ1-1 - - TRBV2 CASRRDARLGNTEAFF TGTGCCAGCAGGAGGGACGCCCGGCTGGGGAACACTGAAGCTTTCTTT
TRBJ2-7 TRBD1 - TRBV6-5 CASSYSQGAKSEQYF TGTGCCAGCAGTTACTCGCAGGGGGCGAAGAGCGAGCAGTACTTC
TRBJ1-1 - few TRBV10-3 CAISEQLNTEAFF TGTGCCATCAGTGAACAGCTTAACACTGAAGCTTTCTTT
TRBJ2-3 TRBD2 - TRBV20-1 CSAAFRVAGGTDTQYF TGCAGTGCCGCCTTCAGGGTAGCGGGAGGGACAGATACGCAGTATTTT
TRBJ1-5 - - TRBV6-5 CASSSTGFGNSNQPQHF TGTGCCAGCAGTTCCACCGGATTCGGAAATAGCAATCAGCCCCAGCATTTT
TRBJ1-2 TRBD1 few TRBV14 CASSRTTGTGADVRGYTF TGTGCCAGCAGCAGAACCACCGGGACAGGGGCAGATGTGCGTGGCTACACCTTC
TRBJ1-5 - - TRBV19 CASSIAQGSNQPQHF TGTGCCAGTAGTATAGCACAGGGTAGCAATCAGCCCCAGCATTTT
TRBJ2-3 TRBD1 - TRBV6-4 CASSDQFGSGGTQYF TGTGCCAGCAGTGATCAATTTGGATCAGGGGGTACGCAGTATTTT
TRBJ2-5 TRBD1 few TRBV4-2 CASSQDRGGTGVETQYF TGTGCCAGCAGCCAAGATCGGGGCGGGACAGGGGTAGAGACCCAGTACTTC
TRBJ1-1 TRBD1 - TRBV19 CASSRGDRVPEAFF TGTGCCAGTAGCCGAGGGGACAGGGTCCCTGAAGCTTTCTTT
TRBJ2-2 - few TRBV11-3 CASSLAGTGTGELFF TGTGCCAGCAGCTTAGCAGGAACGGGGACCGGGGAGCTGTTTTTT
TRBJ2-2 TRBD1 - TRBV11-3 CASSLTGATGELFF TGTGCCAGCAGTTTAACAGGGGCCACCGGGGAGCTGTTTTTT
TRBJ2-2 - few TRBV7-9 CASSFFTHMPPGELFF TGTGCCAGCAGCTTTTTTACCCACATGCCACCCGGGGAGCTGTTTTTT
TRBJ2-3 - - TRBV29-1 CSVDSGQVTDTQYF TGCAGCGTTGATAGTGGGCAGGTCACAGATACGCAGTATTTT
TRBJ1-2 - few TRBV6-1 CASMVGTAGTVGYTF TGTGCCAGCATGGTCGGAACGGCAGGAACTGTGGGCTACACCTTC
TRBJ2-7 - - TRBV4-1 CASSLRSDTGPSTYEQYF TGCGCCAGCAGCCTACGATCAGACACGGGACCGTCAACCTACGAGCAGTACTTC
TRBJ1-2 TRBD1 - TRBV6-2/TRBV6-3 CASSYAGTATDGYTF TGTGCCAGCAGTTACGCCGGGACAGCGACGGATGGCTACACCTTC
TRBJ2-4 - - TRBV6-2/TRBV6-3 CASSPVDRLAKNIQYF TGTGCCAGCAGTCCCGTAGACAGGCTAGCCAAAAACATTCAGTACTTC
TRBJ2-3 TRBD2 - TRBV27 CASSLTSGSGTDTQYF TGTGCCAGCAGTTTGACTAGCGGGAGTGGCACAGATACGCAGTATTTT